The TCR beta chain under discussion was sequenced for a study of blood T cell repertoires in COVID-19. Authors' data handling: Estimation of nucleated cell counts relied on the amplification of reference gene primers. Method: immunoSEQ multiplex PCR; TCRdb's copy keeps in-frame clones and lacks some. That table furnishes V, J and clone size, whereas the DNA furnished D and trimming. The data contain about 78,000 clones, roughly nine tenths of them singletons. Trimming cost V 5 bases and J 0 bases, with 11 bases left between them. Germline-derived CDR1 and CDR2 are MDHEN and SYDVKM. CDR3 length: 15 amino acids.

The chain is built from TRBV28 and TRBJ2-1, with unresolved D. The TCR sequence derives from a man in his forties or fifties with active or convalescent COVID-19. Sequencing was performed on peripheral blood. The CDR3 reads CASSLGPSSYNEQFF. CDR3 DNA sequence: TGTGCCAGCAGTCTTGGCCCAAGCTCCTACAATGAGCAGTTCTTC.